This TCR beta chain emerged from a study of T cell responses to AZD1222 COVID-19 vaccine (dated by TCRdb to about 2021). Looking at the study overall: A total of approximately 250 trial participants underwent TCR sequencing, of whom roughly 210 had received two doses of AZD1222 and approximately 25 had received two doses of the MenACWY control vaccine. Enrollment into the trials was organized by age into subgroups of 18-55, 56-69 and 70-plus years, and those subgroups contained approximately 150, 30 and 60 TCR-sequenced participants, respectively. The study at large found these results: Because no day 14 peak-response samples were available, repertoires were characterized only after the peak T cell response. After two AZD1222 doses, both the breadth and the depth of spike-specific TCRs were significantly higher than at day 0 and than in MenACWY recipients. Most participants were white British and females outnumbered males, and the authors suggested that clonal diversity may have been underestimated. Conclusions about previously exposed vaccinees are limited because only six or seven AZD1222 recipients were SARS-CoV-2 seropositive at baseline. In the small 56-69-year group, the increase in depth fell short of significance, most likely because of low power. Reportedly, close to half of the unique spike-specific TCRs recognized epitopes lying outside the regions that are mutated in the B.1.351 and B.1.1.7 variants. The whole spike protein was spanned by vaccine-associated CD4 TCRs, and dominant responses were seen in regions 160-218 and 743-854.

The CDR3 regions of human TCRbeta chains were subjected to immunosequencing. In the authors' own workflow: Repertoire TCRs were checked for matches against a reference library of SARS-CoV-2-specific TCRs that had been generated using the MIRA antigen-specificity platform. Breadth meant the fraction of unique TCRs that were SARS-CoV-2-associated, whereas depth meant the fraction of total T cells that were SARS-CoV-2-associated. Using the MIRA data, every spike-specific TCR was mapped to the spike region that the TCR reacted to and assigned to either a CD4 or a CD8 class. Log10-transformed breadth and depth values were compared by one-way ANOVA with Sidak's multiple comparisons tests. TCRdb holds this immuneACCESS table with in-frame rearrangements only. Some clones are missing; in checked studies, unresolved V genes explain under half, and the rest has no known cause. That table furnishes V, J and clone size, whereas the DNA furnished D and trimming. The sample has some 130,000 clones on record, 80% to 90% of them singletons. Around a sixth of the sample rests with the top ten.

This clone showed up just once. Its antigen remains unidentified. Base-call qualities are not available, and no considerably larger clone is one nucleotide away. The meaning of the sample's time point label: baseline before first vaccination. The sample's treatment or condition label, in plain terms: meningococcal conjugate vaccine given as trial control. Samples from vaccinated people were obtained from the UK trials COV001 and COV002, which included a single-blind randomized controlled phase 2/3 trial of AZD1222 (ChAdOx1 nCoV-19) in healthy adults. Trial participant PBMC samples were collected at day 0 and day 28 after the second dose for TCRbeta chain sequencing. The CDR1 and CDR2 encoded by the germline V gene are MGHRA and YSYEKL. Including cysteine and phenylalanine, the CDR3 has 16 amino acids. The only DNA kept is the CDR3, 48 bases in frame from the first base. Trimmed from V: 3 bases; trimmed from J: 0 bases; junction bases lacking a gene match: 8.

The sequenced sample was peripheral blood, obtained on day 0 of MenACWY control vaccination. The sequence joins TRBV4-1 to TRBJ2-7; 7 nucleotides in the junction match TRBD1. This sequence was found in an adult in good health. The DNA sequence reads TGCGCCAGCAGCCATCCGGGACAGAGGAGCTCCTACGAGCAGTACTTC. This sequence encodes CASSHPGQRSSYEQYF.